This note documents a single TCR beta chain sequence. Its antigen is not identified. The data were obtained in a study of T-cell memory formation after mild COVID-19. Study context: TCR clusters were mostly confined to one donor each. Study-level points and caveats: CD4+ contracting clones were mainly CM and EM; CD8+ ones, EMRA. A subset of responding clones appeared in pre-infection memory, suggesting cross-reactive memory joined. Contracting clones, day 15 to 85, had balanced CD4/CD8, and later expanders favored CD4+.

One entry per CDR3 protein results from TCRdb running MiXCR on the 5' RACE reads. This sample has roughly 250,000 distinct CDR3 sequences; over 15% occur once, and the top ten carry more than 20%. Germline CDR1 SGHRS, CDR2 YFSETQ. This CDR3 is 15 amino acids long. V gave up 3 bases and J gave up 6 bases; unmatched junction bases: 6. The clonotype originates from a man aged 18-30 years who had mild COVID-19 (a few samples of this study predate the infection). Cell type and time point are not known. The sequencing input was PBMCs or a T cell subset sorted from them (not recorded which). The rearrangement links TRBV5-1 to TRBJ1-6, with 7 bases matching TRBD1. The CDR3 protein is CASSSYDRANSPLHF. For the CDR3, the DNA is TGCGCCAGCAGCTCATACGACAGGGCTAATTCACCCCTCCACTTT.